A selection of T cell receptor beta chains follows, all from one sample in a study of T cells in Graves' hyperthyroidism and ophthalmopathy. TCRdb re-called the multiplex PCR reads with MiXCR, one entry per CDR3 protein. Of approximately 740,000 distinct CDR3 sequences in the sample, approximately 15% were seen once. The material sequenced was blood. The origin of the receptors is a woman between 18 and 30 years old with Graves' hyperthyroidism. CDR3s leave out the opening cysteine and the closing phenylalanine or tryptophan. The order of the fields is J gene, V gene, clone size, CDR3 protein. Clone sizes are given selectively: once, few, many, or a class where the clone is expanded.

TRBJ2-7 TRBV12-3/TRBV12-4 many ASRPSAGGYEQY
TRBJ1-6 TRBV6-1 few ASKEIRDNYNSPLH
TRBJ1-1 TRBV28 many ASSLWKETGDTEAF
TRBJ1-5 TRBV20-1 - SARWGGEGNQPQH
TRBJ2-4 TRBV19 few AVSREGRANIQY
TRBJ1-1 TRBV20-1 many SARGQGRSTEAF
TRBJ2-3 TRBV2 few ASSSGLSDTQY
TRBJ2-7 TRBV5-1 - ASSPAVGVSYEQY
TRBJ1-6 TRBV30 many AWSVGRTLH
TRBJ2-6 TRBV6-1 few ASSPRLAESSGANVLT
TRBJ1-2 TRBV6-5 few ASSSRESYGYT
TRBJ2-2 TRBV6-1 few ASSYGGQLTGELF
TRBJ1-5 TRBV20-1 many SAREGFQPQH
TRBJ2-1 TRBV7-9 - ASSRNRDSNEQF
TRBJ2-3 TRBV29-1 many SVEDFSGVSTQY
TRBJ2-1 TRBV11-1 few ASSLAGALLAEYNEQF
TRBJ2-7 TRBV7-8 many ASSPRLAGRSYEQY
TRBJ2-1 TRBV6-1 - ASRLAVNSYNEQF
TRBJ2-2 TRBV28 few ASTRLAGNTGELF
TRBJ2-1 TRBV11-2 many ASSLDGTVYNEQF
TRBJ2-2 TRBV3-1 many ASSPDPATRELF
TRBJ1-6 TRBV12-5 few ASGSPPTGRPSPLH
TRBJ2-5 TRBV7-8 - ASSKREGSETQY
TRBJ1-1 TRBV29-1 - SAETGVTEAF
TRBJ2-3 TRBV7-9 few ASSRSGRGSDTQY
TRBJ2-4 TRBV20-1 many SAREAGAKNIQY
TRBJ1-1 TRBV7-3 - ASSLSTGDTEAF
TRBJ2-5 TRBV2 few ASSVGRSETQY
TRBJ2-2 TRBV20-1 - SAIRDTNTGELF
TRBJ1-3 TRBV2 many ASRGDSSGNTIY
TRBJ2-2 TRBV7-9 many ASSFPVAGENTGELF
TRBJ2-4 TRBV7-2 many ASSPGQGSDIQY
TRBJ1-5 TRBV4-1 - ASSQADSNQPQH
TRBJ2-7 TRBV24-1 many ATSDLDEQY
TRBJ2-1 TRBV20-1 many SARPRLASYMIGQF
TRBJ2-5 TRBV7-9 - ASSLRDLRQY
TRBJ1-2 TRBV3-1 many ASSHGTGVGYT
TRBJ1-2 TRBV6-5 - ASSYSGLIGGYGYT
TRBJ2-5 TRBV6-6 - ASSYFDRGGEETQY
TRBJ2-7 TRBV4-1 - TSSPGGALYEQY